Given below is one T cell receptor beta chain in context. Here immunoSEQ multiplex PCR was the method, and the copy in TCRdb shows in-frame clones only, minus some. The data contain fewer than 250,000 clones, roughly 87% of them singletons. These data belong to a study of blood T cell repertoires in COVID-19. CDR3 length: 14 amino acids. Germline values: CDR1 SGHTA, CDR2 FQGNSA. V was trimmed by 7 bases and J by 7 bases, leaving 17 bases between them. Material for sequencing was PBMCs or T cells enriched from blood (not recorded which). This chain links TRBV7-2 with TRBJ2-1, with D uncertain. This TCR came from a woman in her twenties or thirties with acute COVID-19. CDR3 in amino acids: CASNVRSLNNEQFF. In nucleotides, the CDR3 is TGTGCCAGCAACGTTAGAAGCCTGAATAATGAGCAGTTCTTC. The full variable domain, in which reference TRBV7-2 and TRBJ2-1 provide the parts outside the CDR3, is GAGVSQSPSNKVTEKGKDVELRCDPISGHTALYWYRQSLGQGLEFLIYFQGNSAPDKSGLPSDRFSAERTGGSVSTLTIQRTQQEDSAVYLCASNVRSLNNEQFFGPGTRLTVL.